The 5 T cell receptor beta chains below come from one sample, sequenced in a study of early T cells in non-severe SARS-CoV-2 infection. TCRdb recomputed calls from the 5' RACE reads with MiXCR, one row per CDR3 protein. The sample consists of fewer than 30,000 distinct CDR3 sequences, roughly 4% of them appearing once. Sequencing used whole blood. The receptors here all came from an adult who was a healthcare worker with PCR-confirmed SARS-CoV-2 infection or an uninfected control (not recorded which).

This clonotype was counted ten times or more. The CDR3 spells CASSPGTATYEQYF. As DNA, the CDR3 is TGTGCCAGCAGCCCCGGGACAGCCACCTACGAGCAGTACTTC. J is TRBJ2-7 and V is TRBV13, with 7 positions matching TRBD1. The ends lost 5 bases at V and 2 bases at J; junction bases unmatched: 6. The germline CDR1 and CDR2 sequences are PRHDT and FYEKMQ (reference sequence). CDR3 size: 14 residues.

This clonotype appeared many times. The J gene is TRBJ2-3, the V gene TRBV20-1; perhaps TRBD2 as D (6 bases). This CDR3 spans 14 amino acids. The germline V gene has CDR1 DFQATT and CDR2 SNEGSKA (reference sequence). The V gene lost 3 bases and the J gene lost 4 bases, with 14 bases spanning the gap. Here the CDR3 DNA reads TGCAGTGCTAGCCCGTCTAGCGCCGCAGATACGCAGTATTTT. Its translation is CSASPSSAADTQYF.

The table lists this clonotype with many counts. The chain couples TRBV4-1 to TRBJ2-7; D is unresolved. Germline V gene data show CDR1 as MGHRA and CDR2 as YSYEKL. CDR3 length: 15 amino acids. V shed 0 bases and J shed 0 bases, with 9 bases lying between them. The CDR3 is CASSQDLRSSYEQYF. The CDR3 DNA reads TGCGCCAGCAGCCAAGATCTCAGGAGCTCCTACGAGCAGTACTTC.

This clonotype was seen at least ten times. This sequence joins TRBV6-1 and TRBJ2-7; possible D gene TRBD2, 6 bases. The ends were cut back, 8 bases at V and 6 bases at J, with 20 bases in the middle. Per germline, CDR1 MNHNS and CDR2 SASEGT. This CDR3 spans 14 amino acids. This CDR3 is CASRRADMNTEQYF. CDR3 bases: TGTGCCAGCCGGAGGGCTGACATGAACACCGAGCAGTACTTC.

Sample share makes this clonotype medium-sized. The chain links TRBV9 to TRBJ2-3; no clear D. The CDR3 spans 16 residues. The germline gives CDR1 SGDLS, CDR2 YYNGEE. Trimming removed 4 bases at V and 0 bases at J, with 15 bases between. The CDR3 loop reads CASSPLVGVSTDTQYF. The CDR3 DNA reads TGTGCCAGCAGCCCCCTAGTCGGCGTTAGCACAGATACGCAGTATTTT.